A single sample is the source of the 24 T cell receptor beta chains below, sequenced in a study of control samples from healthy donors and cancer patients. TCRdb's table, derived via immunoSEQ multiplex PCR, lists solely in-frame clones and lacks some. The sample has fewer than 200,000 clones, approximately 90% seen once. Sequences were obtained from blood. These receptors were collected from a man younger than 40 in good health.

The CDR3 DNA sequence: TGTGCCAGCAGTTTACCGGACAGGGAAACCTCCGGGGAGCTGTTTTTT. Translating gives CASSLPDRETSGELFF. The chain combines TRBV27 with TRBJ2-2; 8 bases map to TRBD1. Germline V gene sequence: CDR1 MNHEY, CDR2 SMNVEV (reference sequence). This CDR3 contains 16 residues. J lost 6 bases, V lost 2 bases, and 8 bases had no gene match.

This rearrangement joins TRBV19 to TRBJ1-2; D call uncertain. CDR3 length equals 12 residues. In germline, CDR1 is LNHDA, CDR2 SQIVND (reference sequence). The germline V and J ends were trimmed by 1 base and 7 bases, with 7 bases remaining between them. The CDR3 DNA sequence: TGTGCCAGTAGTATAGCTTGGGGTGGCTACACCTTC. As protein: CASSIAWGGYTF.

In its sample, this clone was seen a few times. The chain has TRBV7-9 and TRBJ2-1; D might be TRBD1 or TRBD2, each matching 5 bases. The germline V gene has CDR1 SEHNR and CDR2 FQNEAQ (reference sequence). Deletions cut 8 bases from V and 7 bases from J, with 15 bases between. The CDR3 consists of 13 residues. DNA of the CDR3: TGTGCCAGCGGGGGTGGGTTTGCAAATGAGCAGTTCTTC. It codes for CASGGGFANEQFF.

This chain connects TRBV4-2 to TRBJ2-3, with TRBD2 matching over 7 bases. The V gene's germline CDR1 is LGHNA and CDR2 YNFKEQ. This CDR3 has 17 amino acids. J was trimmed by 6 bases and V by 0 bases; bases with no gene match: 12. The CDR3 reads CASSQDPPSGPGDTQYF. The CDR3 nucleotides read TGTGCCAGCAGCCAAGATCCGCCTAGCGGCCCCGGCGATACGCAGTATTTT.

The chain is built from TRBV6-5 and TRBJ2-7; 8 nucleotides align to TRBD1. J gave up 4 bases and V 5 bases, and 10 bases lay outside the gene matches. The CDR3 runs to 15 residues. Looked up from germline, CDR1 is MNHEY and CDR2 is SVGAGI. The CDR3 sequence: CASSMSGTGNYEQYF. The DNA of the CDR3 is TGTGCCAGCAGTATGTCCGGGACAGGAAATTACGAGCAGTACTTC.

With regard to this clone: Other DNA sequences in the same sample also yield this CDR3. V and J are TRBV6-5 and TRBJ1-5, with no clear D. The CDR3 covers 13 residues. The V gene lost 7 bases and the J gene lost 0 bases, with 7 bases spanning the gap. Germline V gene data show CDR1 as MNHEY and CDR2 as SVGAGI. The CDR3 DNA is TGTGCCAGCACCACAGTTAGCAATCAGCCCCAGCATTTT. Protein sequence: CASTTVSNQPQHF.

This chain joins TRBV9 and TRBJ1-1; D gene ambiguous. Trimming took 5 bases from V and 0 from J, leaving 8 bases between them. The CDR3 has 13 residues. Per germline, CDR1 SGDLS and CDR2 YYNGEE. The CDR3 sequence: CASSLEMNTEAFF. The CDR3 region has the DNA TGTGCCAGCAGTCTTGAGATGAACACTGAAGCTTTCTTT.

The V and J genes are TRBV5-6 and TRBJ2-7; TRBD1 agrees at 9 bases. The germline V gene encodes CDR1 SGHDT and CDR2 YYEEEE. This CDR3 is 16 amino acids long. The V and J ends lost 4 bases and 5 bases, in that order; junction bases with no gene match: 13. DNA of the CDR3: TGTGCCAGCAGCGTTAGGATGACAGGGGGGTCGCACGAGCAGTACTTC. It yields the protein CASSVRMTGGSHEQYF.

This rearrangement joins TRBV2 to TRBJ2-1, with D perhaps matching TRBD2 (5 bases). The CDR3 totals 12 residues. V lost 10 bases and J lost 6, with 13 bases in between. Germline loops: CDR1 SNHLY, CDR2 FYNNEI. The CDR3 region is CATRGSGNEQFF. The CDR3 DNA reads TGTGCCACCCGAGGGAGCGGCAATGAGCAGTTCTTC. The whole variable domain, filled in from reference TRBV2 and TRBJ2-1, reads EPEVTQTPSHQVTQMGQEVILRCVPISNHLYFYWYRQILGQKVEFLVSFYNNEISEKSEIFDDQFSVERPDGSNFTLKIRSTKLEDSAMYFCATRGSGNEQFFGPGTRLTVL.

The chain couples TRBV6-2 or TRBV6-3 to TRBJ1-5; 9 bases agree with TRBD1. After removal of 7 bases from V and 6 bases from J, the junction contained 10 bases not matched to a gene. This CDR3 is built from 15 residues. Germline assignment: CDR1 MNHEY and CDR2 SVGEGT. CDR3 coding DNA: TGTGCCAGCAACCCGGGACAGGGTGACGCTCAGCCCCAGCATTTT. It encodes CASNPGQGDAQPQHF.

The chain has TRBV10-3 and TRBJ2-5; maybe TRBD2 (5 bases). The ends were cut back, 0 bases at V and 4 bases at J, with 15 bases in the middle. The CDR3 is 16 residues long. From germline, CDR1 is ENHRY and CDR2 SYGVKD. DNA for the CDR3: TGTGCCATCAGTGAGTCTCAAGACCCCGGAGGAGAGACCCAGTACTTC. It encodes CAISESQDPGGETQYF.

CDR3 in amino acids: CASSLEGGKETQYF. The CDR3 region has the DNA TGCGCCAGCAGCTTGGAAGGGGGCAAAGAGACCCAGTACTTC. The chain uses TRBV5-1 and TRBJ2-5, with 7 bases that match TRBD1. The CDR3 has 14 residues. CDR1 is SGHRS and CDR2 is YFSETQ in the germline V gene. V gave up 0 bases and J gave up 3 bases; unmatched junction bases: 2.

The chain employs TRBV27 and TRBJ2-5; D is possibly TRBD2 (5 bases). This CDR3 contains 13 residues. CDR1 is MNHEY, CDR2 SMNVEV, per germline (reference sequence). The germline V and J ends were trimmed by 5 bases and 7 bases, with 14 bases remaining between them. The DNA for the CDR3 is TGTGCCAGCAGTATCCCGGGGTTAGGGACCCAGTACTTC. This codes for CASSIPGLGTQYF.

This sequence joins TRBV27 and TRBJ2-3; D not resolved. Germline V gives CDR1 MNHEY, CDR2 SMNVEV (reference sequence). V was clipped by 4 bases and J by 0 bases, with 11 bases between them. CDR3 length equals 15 residues. The CDR3 loop is CASSSRASSTDTQYF. The CDR3 nucleotides read TGTGCCAGCAGTTCTCGGGCATCTAGCACAGATACGCAGTATTTT.

The gene calls are TRBV27 and TRBJ1-2, with no clear D. This CDR3 contains 13 residues. Germline CDR1 reads MNHEY; CDR2 reads SMNVEV (reference sequence). V shed 0 bases and J shed 2 bases, with 4 bases lying between them. The CDR3 region is CASSLSENYGYTF. As DNA, the CDR3 is TGTGCCAGCAGTTTATCCGAGAACTATGGCTACACCTTC.

The genes are TRBV24-1 and TRBJ1-2; 9 positions agree with TRBD1. Germline V CDR1 and CDR2: KGHDR, SFDVKD. With V trimmed by 3 bases and J by 4 bases, 5 bases remained unmatched. The CDR3 has 15 residues. The CDR3 region has the DNA TGTGCCACCAGTGATGCGGGACAGGGCGGCTATGGCTACACCTTC. Translation gives CATSDAGQGGYGYTF.

The chain links TRBV7-9 to TRBJ2-3; D tentatively fits TRBD1 or TRBD2 (6 bases each). Germline V gives CDR1 SEHNR, CDR2 FQNEAQ (reference sequence). The V gene lost 5 bases and the J gene lost 2 bases, with 14 bases spanning the gap. This CDR3 is built from 15 residues. CDR3 nucleotide sequence: TGTGCCAGCAGCCCCGAGGGGGGACCCACAGATACGCAGTATTTT. It codes for CASSPEGGPTDTQYF.

The CDR3 loop is CASSSGTLTQYF. CDR3 nucleotides: TGTGCCAGCAGTTCCGGGACTTTAACGCAGTATTTT. The gene calls are TRBV12-3 or TRBV12-4 and TRBJ2-3; D possibly corresponds to TRBD2 (6 bases). Trimming removed 4 bases at V and 9 bases at J, with 11 bases between. The length of the CDR3 is 12 residues.

CDR3 sequence reads: CASSQDWGSTDTQYF. CDR3 sequence (DNA): TGTGCCAGCAGCCAAGACTGGGGTAGCACAGATACGCAGTATTTT. V is TRBV4-2 and J is TRBJ2-3; D unclear. V lost 0 bases and J lost 0, with 7 bases in between. This CDR3 spans 15 amino acids. CDR1 is LGHNA and CDR2 is YNFKEQ in the germline V gene.

This clone was counted only a few times. The V call is TRBV6-5, the J call TRBJ1-1; D uncertain. Germline CDR1 reads MNHEY; CDR2 reads SVGAGI. This CDR3 is built from 12 residues. V was cut by 2 bases and J by 6 bases, with 7 bases left in between. The CDR3 here is CASSYVFAEAFF. The CDR3 DNA reads as TGTGCCAGCAGTTACGTGTTCGCTGAAGCTTTCTTT.

The chain has TRBV29-1 and TRBJ2-7; tentative D call: TRBD2 (7 bases). From germline, CDR1 is SQVTM and CDR2 ANQGSEA. V lost 7 bases and J 3 bases, leaving 16 bases between the germline ends. CDR3 size: 13 residues. The CDR3 nucleotides are TGCAGCGCCGGGGGCGGGGGAGGCTACGAGCAGTACTTC. Translated, it gives CSAGGGGGYEQYF.

The V gene is TRBV7-2, the J gene TRBJ2-1; D possibly matches TRBD1 or TRBD2 (6 bases each). V was clipped by 4 bases and J by 10 bases, with 17 bases between them. The V gene's germline CDR1 is SGHTA and CDR2 FQGNSA. The CDR3 runs to 14 residues. This CDR3 is CASSSGAWGMEQFF. The CDR3 bases are TGTGCCAGCAGCTCGGGGGCCTGGGGAATGGAGCAGTTCTTC. Supplemented by reference TRBV7-2 and TRBJ2-1, the full variable domain reads GAGVSQSPSNKVTEKGKDVELRCDPISGHTALYWYRQSLGQGLEFLIYFQGNSAPDKSGLPSDRFSAERTGGSVSTLTIQRTQQEDSAVYLCASSSGAWGMEQFFGPGTRLTVL.

The chain links TRBV6-2 or TRBV6-3 to TRBJ2-7, with 9 nucleotides matching TRBD1. The J segment lost 3 bases and the V segment lost 6 bases, leaving 9 bases of the junction unmatched. The CDR3 totals 15 residues. Germline CDR1 and CDR2: MNHEY and SVGEGT. This CDR3 reads CASSLPDRGSYEQYF. The CDR3 DNA is TGTGCCAGCAGCCTCCCGGACAGGGGAAGCTACGAGCAGTACTTC.

The chain is built from TRBV7-8 and TRBJ1-5; tentatively, D is TRBD1 (5 bases). CDR1 is SGHVS and CDR2 is FQNEAQ in the germline V gene. Trimming shortened V by 5 bases and J by 3 bases, and 14 bases separated the two germline ends. The CDR3 covers 15 residues. The CDR3 coding sequence is TGTGCCAGCAGCGTCGGCAGGGTGGTCAATCAGCCCCAGCATTTT. Encoded protein: CASSVGRVVNQPQHF.